The 4 T cell receptor beta chains below come from one sample, sequenced in a study of memory CD4+ T cells and cytomegalovirus serostatus. The sort gate was single viable CD3+CD4+CD8-CD45RO+ cells for memory CD4+ T cells. Only in-frame clones appear in the TCRdb table, and some are missing; sequencing was by immunoSEQ multiplex PCR. The sample holds 40,000 to 45,000 clones, more than 75% seen once. Input material: memory CD4+ T cells from blood. Receptor source: an adult in good health and CMV-seronegative.

CDR3 sequence reads: CASSSGTPNSPLHF. The CDR3 coding sequence is TGTGCCAGCAGCTCCGGGACACCCAATTCACCCCTCCACTTT. The chain recombines TRBV2 with TRBJ1-6, with D possibly being TRBD1 (6 bases). The germline CDR1 and CDR2 sequences are SNHLY and FYNNEI. The CDR3 sequence is 14 residues long. V was clipped by 6 bases and J by 7 bases, with 13 bases between them.

The CDR3 coding sequence is TGTGCCAGCATTTCGGGGGGGCGGCATGAGCAGTTCTTC. As protein: CASISGGRHEQFF. V and J are TRBV28 and TRBJ2-1, with 8 bases identical to TRBD2. Germline V gene sequence: CDR1 MDHEN, CDR2 SYDVKM. V was clipped by 7 bases and J by 8 bases; unmatched bases: 7. The CDR3 loop spans 13 amino acids.

The chain couples TRBV6-1 to TRBJ2-3; D call uncertain. V was cut by 6 bases and J by 1 base, with 8 bases left in between. Germline V gene sequence: CDR1 MNHNS, CDR2 SASEGT. This CDR3 has 13 amino acids. In DNA form, the CDR3 reads TGTGCCAGCAGGCCCATTCGCACAGATACGCAGTATTTT. This translates into CASRPIRTDTQYF.

The V gene is TRBV2, the J gene TRBJ1-6; D not certain. Germline V gene data show CDR1 as SNHLY and CDR2 as FYNNEI. V was shortened by 3 bases and J by 1 base, with 7 bases between the two germline ends. The CDR3 covers 15 residues. In nucleotides, the CDR3 is TGTGCCAGCAGTGAGGAGGGTTCCTATAATTCACCCCTCCACTTT. Residues: CASSEEGSYNSPLHF.